This T cell receptor beta chain was observed in a study of shared clonotypes between healthy human individuals. General observations from the study: Shared across a few donors were 4% to 5% of the naive CD4 clonotypes.

This clone has more than one count but fewer than ten. As yet, its antigen is unknown. Germline lookup yields CDR1 MNHEY and CDR2 SVGAGI. CDR3 length: 11 residues. Trimming removed 8 bases from V and 3 bases from J, with 7 bases in between. Genomic DNA belonging to each subset was distributed in equal measure over several immunoSEQ plates. Sequenced by immunoSEQ multiplex PCR; TCRdb stores in-frame clones only, minus some. The data show around 2,000,000 clones, about 94% seen once. Terminally differentiated effector memory CD45RA+ cells were left out of the naive CD8 fraction, which was CD45RO-negative and positively selected for CCR7.

This TCR was recovered from a young man in good health. Source material: naive CD8+ T cells sorted from blood. The chain has TRBV6-5 and TRBJ1-2; no reliable D call. This CDR3 reads CASGIDYGYTF. DNA of the CDR3: TGTGCCAGCGGGATTGACTATGGCTACACCTTC.